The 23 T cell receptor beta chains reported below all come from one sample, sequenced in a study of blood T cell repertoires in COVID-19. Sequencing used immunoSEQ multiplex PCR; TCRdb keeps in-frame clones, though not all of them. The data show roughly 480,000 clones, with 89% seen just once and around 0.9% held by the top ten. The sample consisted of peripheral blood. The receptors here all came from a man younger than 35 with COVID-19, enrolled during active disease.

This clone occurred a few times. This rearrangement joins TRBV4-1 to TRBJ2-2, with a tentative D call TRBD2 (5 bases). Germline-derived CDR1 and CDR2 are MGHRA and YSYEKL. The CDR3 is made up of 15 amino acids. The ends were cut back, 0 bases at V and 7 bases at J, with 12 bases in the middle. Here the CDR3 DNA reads TGCGCCAGCAGCCAAGACACTATGAGGGACGGGGAGCTGTTTTTT. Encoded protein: CASSQDTMRDGELFF.

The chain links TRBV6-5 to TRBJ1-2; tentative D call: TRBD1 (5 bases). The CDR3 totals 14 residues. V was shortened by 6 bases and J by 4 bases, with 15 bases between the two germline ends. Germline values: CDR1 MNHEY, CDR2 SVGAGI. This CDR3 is CASRDDSLVYGYTF. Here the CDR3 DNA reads TGTGCCAGCAGGGATGACAGTCTGGTCTATGGCTACACCTTC.

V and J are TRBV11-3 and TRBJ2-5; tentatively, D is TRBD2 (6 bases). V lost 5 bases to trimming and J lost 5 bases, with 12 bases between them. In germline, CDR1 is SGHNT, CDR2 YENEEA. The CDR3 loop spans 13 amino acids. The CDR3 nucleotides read TGTGCCAGCAGCCCAACTAGCTACGAGACCCAGTACTTC. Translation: CASSPTSYETQYF.

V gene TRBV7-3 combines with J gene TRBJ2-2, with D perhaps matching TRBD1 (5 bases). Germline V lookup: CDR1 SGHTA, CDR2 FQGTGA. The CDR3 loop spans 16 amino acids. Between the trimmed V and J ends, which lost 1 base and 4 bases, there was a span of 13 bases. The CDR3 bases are TGTGCCAGCAGCTTAAGGGCAGGGCTCACCACCGGGGAGCTGTTTTTT. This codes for CASSLRAGLTTGELFF.

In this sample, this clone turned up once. CDR3 loop: CARERDSAFF. The CDR3 coding sequence is TGTGCCAGAGAAAGGGACTCTGCTTTCTTT. The chain carries TRBV2 and TRBJ1-1; possibly TRBD1 for D (5 bases). This CDR3 is built from 10 residues. V lost 9 bases and J lost 11, with 13 bases in between. Germline V CDR1 and CDR2: SNHLY, FYNNEI.

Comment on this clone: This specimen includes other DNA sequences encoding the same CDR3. The CDR3 region has the DNA TGTGCCAGCAGTTTTCTTAACGAGCAGTACTTC. Translated: CASSFLNEQYF. This chain connects TRBV12-3 or TRBV12-4 to TRBJ2-7; D is unresolved. CDR3 length: 11 residues. V dropped 3 bases and J dropped 5 bases, with 5 bases sitting between them.

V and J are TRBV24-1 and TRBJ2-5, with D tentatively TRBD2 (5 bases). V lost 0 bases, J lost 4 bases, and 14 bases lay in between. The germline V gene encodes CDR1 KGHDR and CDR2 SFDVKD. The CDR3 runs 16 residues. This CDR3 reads CATSDLKTGNGETQYF. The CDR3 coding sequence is TGTGCCACCAGTGATTTGAAGACGGGAAACGGAGAGACCCAGTACTTC.

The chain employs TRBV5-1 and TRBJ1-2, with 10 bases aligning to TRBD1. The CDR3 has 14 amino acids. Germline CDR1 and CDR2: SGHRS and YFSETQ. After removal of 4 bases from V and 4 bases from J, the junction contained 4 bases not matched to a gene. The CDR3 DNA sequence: TGCGCCAGCAGCCCCGGACAGGGGGGCTATGGCTACACCTTC. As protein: CASSPGQGGYGYTF.

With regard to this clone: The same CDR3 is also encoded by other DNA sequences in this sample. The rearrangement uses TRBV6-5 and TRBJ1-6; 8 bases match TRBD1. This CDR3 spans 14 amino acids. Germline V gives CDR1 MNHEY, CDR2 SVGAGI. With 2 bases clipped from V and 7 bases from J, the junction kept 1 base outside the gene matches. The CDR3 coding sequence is TGTGCCAGCAGTTACGACAGGGGAAATTCACCCCTCCACTTT. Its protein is CASSYDRGNSPLHF.

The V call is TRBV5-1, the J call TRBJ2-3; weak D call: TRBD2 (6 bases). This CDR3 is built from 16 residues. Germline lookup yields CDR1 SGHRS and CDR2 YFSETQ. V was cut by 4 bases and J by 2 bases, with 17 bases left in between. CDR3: CASSLAGNGATDTQYF. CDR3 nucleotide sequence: TGCGCCAGCAGCCTCGCGGGGAACGGTGCCACAGATACGCAGTATTTT.

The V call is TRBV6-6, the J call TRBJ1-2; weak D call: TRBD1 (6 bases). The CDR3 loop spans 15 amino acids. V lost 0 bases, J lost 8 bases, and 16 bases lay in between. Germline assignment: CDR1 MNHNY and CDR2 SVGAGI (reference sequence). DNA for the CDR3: TGTGCCAGCAGTTACTCGATCGGGGGGGCATGGGGCTACACCTTC. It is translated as CASSYSIGGAWGYTF.

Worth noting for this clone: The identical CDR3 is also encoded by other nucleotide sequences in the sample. Here the CDR3 DNA reads TGTGCCAGCAGCCCTGGACAGGTCACAGATACGCAGTATTTT. Translated: CASSPGQVTDTQYF. The V call is TRBV7-2, the J call TRBJ2-3; 7 nucleotides match TRBD1. Germline CDR1 and CDR2: SGHTA and FQGNSA. The CDR3 covers 14 residues. The V and J ends lost 5 bases and 2 bases, in that order; junction bases with no gene match: 4. The full variable domain, completed using reference TRBV7-2 and TRBJ2-3, is GAGVSQSPSNKVTEKGKDVELRCDPISGHTALYWYRQSLGQGLEFLIYFQGNSAPDKSGLPSDRFSAERTGGSVSTLTIQRTQQEDSAVYLCASSPGQVTDTQYFGPGTRLTVL.

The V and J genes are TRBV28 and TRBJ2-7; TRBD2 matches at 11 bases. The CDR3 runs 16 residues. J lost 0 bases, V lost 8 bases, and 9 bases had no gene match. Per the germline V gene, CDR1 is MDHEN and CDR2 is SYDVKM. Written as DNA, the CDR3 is TGTGCCAGCGTAGCGGGAGGGCGCGCCGTCTCCTACGAGCAGTACTTC. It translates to CASVAGGRAVSYEQYF.

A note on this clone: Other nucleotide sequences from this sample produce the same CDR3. This CDR3 reads CASSPPGLAGNEQFF. The CDR3, as DNA: TGTGCCAGCAGCCCCCCGGGACTAGCGGGCAATGAGCAGTTCTTC. The V gene is TRBV3-1 (or the pseudogene TRBV3-2), the J gene TRBJ2-1; 12 bases fit TRBD2. The J segment lost 6 bases and the V segment lost 4 bases, leaving 4 bases of the junction unmatched. Per the germline V gene, CDR1 is LGHDT and CDR2 is YNNKEL (reference sequence). The CDR3 totals 15 residues.

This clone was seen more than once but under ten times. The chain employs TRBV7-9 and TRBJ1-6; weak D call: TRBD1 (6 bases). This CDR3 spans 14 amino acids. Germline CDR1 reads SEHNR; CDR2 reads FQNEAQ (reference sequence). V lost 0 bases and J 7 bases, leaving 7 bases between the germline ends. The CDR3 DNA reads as TGTGCCAGCAGCTTAGCGGGACAAAATTCACCCCTCCACTTT. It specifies CASSLAGQNSPLHF.

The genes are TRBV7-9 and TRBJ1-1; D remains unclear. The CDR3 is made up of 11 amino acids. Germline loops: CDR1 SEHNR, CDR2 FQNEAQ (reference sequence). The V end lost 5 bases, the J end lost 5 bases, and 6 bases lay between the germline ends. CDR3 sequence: CASSPKTEAFF. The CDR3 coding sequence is TGTGCCAGCAGCCCTAAGACTGAAGCTTTCTTT.

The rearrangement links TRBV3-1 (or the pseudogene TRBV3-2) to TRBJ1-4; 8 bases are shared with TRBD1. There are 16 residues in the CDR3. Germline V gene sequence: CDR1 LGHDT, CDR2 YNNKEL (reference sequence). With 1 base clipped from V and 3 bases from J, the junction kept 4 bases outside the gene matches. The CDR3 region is CASSQAGGTANEKLFF. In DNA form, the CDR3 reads TGTGCCAGCAGCCAAGCAGGGGGCACGGCTAATGAAAAACTGTTTTTT.

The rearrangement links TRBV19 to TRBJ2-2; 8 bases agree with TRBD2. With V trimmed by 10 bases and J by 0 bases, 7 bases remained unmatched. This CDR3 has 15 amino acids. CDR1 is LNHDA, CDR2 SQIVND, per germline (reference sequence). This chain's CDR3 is CATQLAATNTGELFF. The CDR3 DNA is TGTGCCACCCAACTAGCGGCTACGAACACCGGGGAGCTGTTTTTT.

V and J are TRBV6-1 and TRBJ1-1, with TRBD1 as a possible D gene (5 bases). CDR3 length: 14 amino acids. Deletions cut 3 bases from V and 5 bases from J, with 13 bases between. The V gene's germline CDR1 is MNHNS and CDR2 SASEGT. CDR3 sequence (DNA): TGTGCCAGCAGTGATCAGGGAGGATGGACTGAAGCTTTCTTT. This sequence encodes CASSDQGGWTEAFF.

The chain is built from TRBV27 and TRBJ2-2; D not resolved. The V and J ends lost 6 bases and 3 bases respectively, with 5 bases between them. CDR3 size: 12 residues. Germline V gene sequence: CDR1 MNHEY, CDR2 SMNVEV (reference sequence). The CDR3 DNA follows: TGTGCCAGCAGAATATACACCGGGGAGCTGTTTTTT. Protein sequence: CASRIYTGELFF.

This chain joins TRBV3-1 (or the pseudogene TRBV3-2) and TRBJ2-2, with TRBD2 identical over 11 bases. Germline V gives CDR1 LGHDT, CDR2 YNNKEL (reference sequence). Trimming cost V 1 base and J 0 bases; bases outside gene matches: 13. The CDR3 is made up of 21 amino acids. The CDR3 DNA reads TGTGCCAGCAGCCAAGGTTTTACGCCTAGCGGGGGGCGGCCGAACACCGGGGAGCTGTTTTTT. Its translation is CASSQGFTPSGGRPNTGELFF.

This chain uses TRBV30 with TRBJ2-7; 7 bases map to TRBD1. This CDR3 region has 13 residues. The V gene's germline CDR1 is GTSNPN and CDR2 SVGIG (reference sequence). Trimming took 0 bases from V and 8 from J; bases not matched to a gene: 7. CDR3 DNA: TGTGCCTGGAGTGTCCTAGGGGGCGTTAAGCAGTACTTC. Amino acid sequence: CAWSVLGGVKQYF.

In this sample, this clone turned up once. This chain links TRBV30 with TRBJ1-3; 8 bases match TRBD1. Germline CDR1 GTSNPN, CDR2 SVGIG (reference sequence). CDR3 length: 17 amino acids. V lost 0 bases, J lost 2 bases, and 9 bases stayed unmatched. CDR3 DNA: TGTGCCTGGAGTGTACTCAGGCAACAGGGGGCTGGAAACACCATATATTTT. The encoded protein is CAWSVLRQQGAGNTIYF.